This TCR beta chain was observed in a study of early T cells in non-severe SARS-CoV-2 infection. Across the study: Bulk RNA taken from unsorted whole blood was sequenced, leaving chains unpaired. Study-level results: VDJdb-based matching was biased toward anti-spike CD8 responses and missed private and CD4 specificities.

This clonotype was recorded at least ten times. What it binds is not known. The CDR3 is made up of 13 amino acids. Trimming pared 1 base from V and 7 bases from J, leaving 8 bases between. Unique molecular identifiers were added to individual cDNA molecules. MiXCR was run by TCRdb on the 5' RACE reads, yielding one entry per CDR3 protein. The sample lists 45,000 to 55,000 distinct CDR3 sequences; about 9.2% were seen once. The chain carries TRBV12-3 or TRBV12-4 and TRBJ1-5; D unresolved. Sequenced: whole blood. This TCR was sampled from an adult who was a healthcare worker with PCR-confirmed SARS-CoV-2 infection or an uninfected control (not recorded which). CDR3 in DNA: TGTGCCAGCAGTTTAGGGGAGGGACAGCCCCAGCATTTT. It specifies CASSLGEGQPQHF.